A selection of T cell receptor beta chains follows, all from one sample in a study of somatic mutations in cytotoxic T cells in rheumatoid arthritis. Sequencing was performed with immunoSEQ multiplex PCR; in TCRdb, only in-frame clones are kept and a portion is missing. Of 8,000 to 13,000 clones listed, 81% are singletons. Material for sequencing was CD8+ T cells sorted from blood. These receptors came from a woman aged 50 to 60 in good health. CDR3s include the opening cysteine and the closing phenylalanine or tryptophan. A D gene is named only where the DNA matches it firmly. Expanded clones are given a class, and other clones once, few, many or no size at all.

D	size	length	V	J	CDR3	DNA
-	-	14	TRBV5-6	TRBJ1-1	CASRLMQGGTEAFF	TGTGCCAGCAGGTTAATGCAGGGAGGGACTGAAGCTTTCTTT
TRBD2	-	15	TRBV6-1	TRBJ2-2	CASSETSGGAGELFF	TGTGCCAGCAGTGAGACTAGCGGGGGGGCCGGGGAGCTGTTTTTT
-	-	13	TRBV7-9	TRBJ2-7	CASSSRDSREQYF	TGTGCCAGCAGCTCCCGGGACTCGCGCGAGCAGTACTTC
TRBD2	medium-sized	13	TRBV18	TRBJ2-5	CASSPPGGETQYF	TGTGCCAGCTCACCGCCGGGGGGGGAGACCCAGTACTTC
-	once	15	TRBV6-5	TRBJ1-1	CASTTPGGENTEAFF	TGTGCCAGCACCACTCCGGGGGGGGAGAACACTGAAGCTTTCTTT
TRBD2	-	20	TRBV28	TRBJ2-7	CASRSGGQGTSGRHPYEQYF	TGTGCCAGCAGATCGGGGGGACAGGGCACTAGCGGGAGGCACCCCTACGAGCAGTACTTC
TRBD1	-	15	TRBV4-3	TRBJ2-2	CASSQDGQGAGELFF	TGCGCCAGCAGCCAAGATGGGCAGGGGGCCGGGGAGCTGTTTTTT
TRBD1	-	16	TRBV5-4	TRBJ1-2	CASSQDSGGTNYGYTF	TGTGCCAGCAGCCAAGATTCAGGGGGCACCAACTATGGCTACACCTTC
-	-	14	TRBV11-2	TRBJ1-6	CASSLGQFNSPLHF	TGTGCCAGCAGCCTCGGACAGTTTAATTCACCCCTCCACTTT
TRBD1	-	17	TRBV15	TRBJ2-3	CATSPDPGQGVTDTQYF	TGTGCCACCAGCCCCGACCCTGGACAGGGGGTCACAGATACGCAGTATTTT
-	-	15	TRBV28	TRBJ2-5	CASTLWREGGETQYF	TGTGCCAGCACTCTATGGAGAGAGGGAGGAGAGACCCAGTACTTC
TRBD2	few	13	TRBV19	TRBJ2-7	CATQGEGFNEQYF	TGTGCCACCCAAGGGGAGGGGTTCAACGAGCAGTACTTC
-	-	15	TRBV6-6	TRBJ1-1	CASSPPGVTNTEAFF	TGTGCCAGCAGTCCCCCGGGGGTTACGAACACTGAAGCTTTCTTT
-	-	14	TRBV5-4	TRBJ2-7	CASSLEARSYEQYF	TGTGCCAGCAGCTTGGAGGCCAGGTCCTACGAGCAGTACTTC
TRBD2	-	13	TRBV6-1	TRBJ2-3	CASIAGEADTQYF	TGTGCCAGCATAGCGGGAGAGGCAGATACGCAGTATTTT
-	-	15	TRBV5-5	TRBJ2-2	CASNFGTENTGELFF	TGTGCCAGCAACTTTGGAACAGAAAACACCGGGGAGCTGTTTTTT
TRBD1	-	14	TRBV6-6	TRBJ2-3	CASSPGTGTDTQYF	TGTGCCAGCAGTCCCGGGACAGGCACAGATACGCAGTATTTT
TRBD2	once	14	TRBV10-3	TRBJ2-5	CAISLAGTKETQYF	TGTGCCATCAGTCTAGCGGGGACCAAAGAGACCCAGTACTTC
-	-	15	TRBV1	TRBJ1-4	CTSSDRQGAHEKLFF	TGCACCAGCAGCGACCGACAGGGGGCACATGAAAAACTGTTTTTT
TRBD2	-	16	TRBV4-2	TRBJ2-2	CASSQDVGGGTGELFF	TGTGCCAGCAGCCAAGATGTCGGGGGGGGCACCGGGGAGCTGTTTTTT
TRBD2	-	15	TRBV6-4	TRBJ2-1	CASSEASGGADEQFF	TGTGCCAGCAGTGAGGCTAGCGGGGGGGCAGATGAGCAGTTCTTC
-	-	15	TRBV7-9	TRBJ2-7	CASSLVASEVYEQYF	TGTGCCAGCAGCTTAGTGGCTAGCGAGGTCTACGAGCAGTACTTC
-	-	15	TRBV4-3	TRBJ1-4	CASSQVGSVPEKLFF	TGCGCCAGCAGCCAAGTAGGCAGCGTGCCTGAAAAACTGTTTTTT
TRBD2	-	15	TRBV13	TRBJ2-1	CASSSSSGGAGEQFF	TGTGCCAGCAGCTCCTCTAGCGGGGGGGCGGGTGAGCAGTTCTTC
-	-	15	TRBV28	TRBJ2-7	CASSLWRESFYEQYF	TGTGCCAGCAGTTTATGGCGGGAATCCTTCTACGAGCAGTACTTC
TRBD1	few	14	TRBV30	TRBJ1-5	CAWSIGQGNQPQHF	TGTGCCTGGAGTATAGGACAGGGGAATCAGCCCCAGCATTTT
-	-	16	TRBV5-4	TRBJ2-1	CASSLPLATLYNEQFF	TGTGCCAGCAGCTTACCCTTAGCGACTCTCTACAATGAGCAGTTCTTC